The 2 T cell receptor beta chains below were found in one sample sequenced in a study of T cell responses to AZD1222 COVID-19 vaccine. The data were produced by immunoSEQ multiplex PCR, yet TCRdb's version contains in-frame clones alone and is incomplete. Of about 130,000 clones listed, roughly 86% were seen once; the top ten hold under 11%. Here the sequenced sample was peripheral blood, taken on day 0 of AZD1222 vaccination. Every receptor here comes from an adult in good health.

CDR3 sequence: CASSRQGTQETQYF. The DNA of the CDR3 is TGTGCCAGCAGTAGACAGGGGACCCAAGAGACCCAGTACTTC. The rearrangement uses TRBV6-5 and TRBJ2-5; 8 positions match TRBD1. Germline V gives CDR1 MNHEY, CDR2 SVGAGI. V trimming: 5 bases; J trimming: 1 base; junction bases outside the gene matches: 3. This CDR3 is built from 14 residues.

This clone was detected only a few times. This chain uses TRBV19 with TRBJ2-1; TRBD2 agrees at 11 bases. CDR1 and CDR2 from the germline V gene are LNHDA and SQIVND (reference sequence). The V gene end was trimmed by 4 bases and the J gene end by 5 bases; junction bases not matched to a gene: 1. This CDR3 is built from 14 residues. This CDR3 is CASSRLAGNNEQFF. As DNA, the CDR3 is TGTGCCAGTAGTAGACTAGCGGGAAACAATGAGCAGTTCTTC.